This T cell receptor beta chain was sequenced for a study of blood T cell repertoires in COVID-19 (dated by TCRdb to 2018 to 2021). Background for the entire study: The collaborator samples originated in the United States, Italy and Spain and spanned the acute and convalescent phases of COVID-19. Where available, HLA class I and class II types were obtained from metadata supplied by the sample provider rather than from assay-based typing. The material from the prospective study consisted of cDNA or gDNA derived from T cells, B-cell-depleted T cells, or PBMCs. The sample metadata nearly always contained a de-identified subject ID, COVID-19 status, age in years and sex. The dataset comprised deeply sampled blood TCRbeta repertoires from subjects exposed to, actively infected with, or recovered from COVID-19. The repertoires were released in a freely available public database meant as a resource for research on the immune response to SARS-CoV-2. Samples were obtained from the ongoing ImmuneRACE study (first 160 participants) and from 1,000 to 1,500 subjects provided by 6 global collaborators.

Concerning this clone: Its antigen remains unidentified. No base-level quality is on record; no much larger clone is a single base apart.

CDR1 and CDR2 (MDHEN, SYDVKM) derive from the germline V gene. The junction shows trimming of 7 bases on V and 5 bases on J, plus 21 bases between the germline ends. The CDR3 runs 15 residues from the cysteine to the phenylalanine. Only the CDR3 part of the read is kept: 45 bases, read in frame from the first base. General findings and caveats noted by the study authors: How much clinical and demographic metadata was included differed by source and by participant, and the metadata was provided uncurated.

Each collaborating institution followed its own protocols to collect whole blood in K2EDTA tubes. Collaborator samples were shipped for TCRbeta analysis as frozen whole blood, isolated PBMCs, or DNA extracted from either sample type. TCRbeta CDR3 regions were amplified from genomic DNA by means of the immunoSEQ Assay, a bias-controlled multiplex PCR. Under the source paper's analysis protocol: The number of nucleated cells in each sample was estimated from the amplification of reference gene primers within the assay. To quantify the absolute abundance of each unique TCRbeta CDR3 rearrangement, sequence reads were collapsed and filtered. For each sample, productive Simpson clonality was calculated by taking the square root of Simpson's diversity index across productive rearrangements. TCRdb re-hosts the immuneACCESS table, in-frame sequences only. Its copies lack some clones; in the studies checked, an unresolved V gene accounts for under half of them, and the cause for the rest is not known. The D gene and trimming were derived from the DNA, and the V and J assignments and clone size from that table. The sample table lists 100,000 to 140,000 clones, around 88% of them with a count of one. The ten largest clones capture roughly 6.6% of the sample.

The sequenced sample consisted of peripheral blood. Recombination linked TRBV28 to TRBJ2-7; a tentative D call is TRBD1 (5 bases match). The receptor comes from a man aged 50 to 60 with active or convalescent COVID-19. At the DNA level, the sequence is TGTGCCAGCAAAGAGGCGACAGCTCAAAACCACGAGCAGTACTTC. The resulting protein is CASKEATAQNHEQYF.